Listed here are 6 T cell receptor beta chains from one sample, sequenced in a study of blood T cell repertoires in COVID-19. Method: immunoSEQ multiplex PCR; TCRdb's copy keeps in-frame clones and lacks some. The sample consists of 65,000 to 80,000 clones, about 88% of them appearing once. Sequenced: peripheral blood. Source of these receptors: a human donor in a cohort sampled during active COVID-19.

The chain carries TRBV6-6 and TRBJ1-3; 9 nucleotides match TRBD1. Losses at the gene ends were 5 bases for V and 4 bases for J; bases not matched to a gene: 6. The length of the CDR3 is 15 residues. In germline, CDR1 is MNHNY, CDR2 SVGAGI (reference sequence). The CDR3 region has the DNA TGTGCCAGCAGTCGGGGACAGGGCGCAGGAAACACCATATATTTT. Its protein product is CASSRGQGAGNTIYF.

The chain joins TRBV19 to TRBJ1-2; D uncertain. The CDR3 covers 14 residues. Germline-derived CDR1 and CDR2 are LNHDA and SQIVND (reference sequence). V lost 5 bases, J lost 2 bases, and 12 bases lay in between. CDR3 amino acids: CASSLQATNYGYTF. CDR3 sequence (DNA): TGTGCCAGTAGTTTGCAGGCTACAAACTATGGCTACACCTTC.

This clone was counted a single time. This rearrangement joins TRBV19 to TRBJ2-7; a possible D gene is TRBD2 (6 bases). The CDR3 length is 14 residues. Germline V gene lookup returns CDR1 LNHDA and CDR2 SQIVND (reference sequence). V lost 3 bases and J lost 0, with 9 bases in between. CDR3 sequence reads: CASSMSSDSYEQYF. Here the CDR3 DNA reads TGTGCCAGTAGTATGTCTAGCGACTCCTACGAGCAGTACTTC.

Points on this clone: At the DNA level, this CDR3 is encoded by other sequences in the same sample as well. This rearrangement joins TRBV2 to TRBJ2-6; TRBD1 aligns across 7 bases. V trimming: 6 bases; J trimming: 2 bases; junction bases outside the gene matches: 4. CDR3 size: 15 residues. Germline CDR1 reads SNHLY; CDR2 reads FYNNEI. The CDR3 reads CASSDRVAGANVLTF. The CDR3 coding sequence is TGTGCCAGCAGCGACAGGGTTGCTGGGGCCAACGTCCTGACTTTC.

The gene calls are TRBV5-1 and TRBJ2-7; D possibly corresponds to TRBD1 (6 bases). CDR3 length equals 14 residues. Germline V gives CDR1 SGHRS, CDR2 YFSETQ. Between the trimmed V and J ends, which lost 3 bases and 2 bases, there was a span of 12 bases. CDR3 in amino acids: CASSSLDSTYEQYF. CDR3 in DNA: TGCGCCAGCAGCTCCTTGGACAGCACCTACGAGCAGTACTTC.

The CDR3 DNA reads TGTGCCAGCAGCAGACTAGCGGGCAAGGACGAGCAGTACTTC. It yields the protein CASSRLAGKDEQYF. The V gene is TRBV7-2, the J gene TRBJ2-7, with 10 nucleotides matching TRBD2. Germline assignment: CDR1 SGHTA and CDR2 FQGNSA. V gave up 5 bases and J gave up 5 bases; unmatched junction bases: 6. There are 14 residues in the CDR3.